What follows are 3 T cell receptor beta chains derived from one specimen sequenced in a study of T cells in Graves' hyperthyroidism and ophthalmopathy. Researchers took RNA transcripts and amplified the TCR beta CDR3 regions from them. The HTBI set primed first-round TCR CDR3 RT-PCR. TCRdb independently ran MiXCR on the multiplex PCR reads; one entry per CDR3 protein. In the table there are a few hundred thousand distinct CDR3 sequences, approximately 15% of which are singletons. Input material: blood. These receptors originate from a woman aged 40 to 49 with Graves' ophthalmopathy.

This clonotype came up a few times. The rearrangement joins TRBV6-5 to TRBJ2-5, with D possibly TRBD2 on 6 matching bases. CDR3 length: 15 residues. Germline CDR1 MNHEY, CDR2 SVGAGI. Trimming took 0 bases from V and 1 from J, leaving 9 bases between them. In DNA form, the CDR3 reads TGTGCCAGCAGTTACTCCGGCGGGGCCCAAGAGACCCAGTACTTC. As protein: CASSYSGGAQETQYF.

This clonotype was detected a few times. The chain links TRBV10-3 to TRBJ2-7; TRBD2 might be the D (5 bases). CDR1 is ENHRY, CDR2 SYGVKD, per germline. CDR3 length: 13 amino acids. V lost 0 bases to trimming and J lost 7 bases, with 10 bases between them. CDR3: CAISESPTGEQYF. The CDR3 DNA follows: TGTGCCATCAGTGAGTCGCCCACGGGGGAGCAGTACTTC.

This clonotype was counted only a few times. V and J are TRBV6-4 and TRBJ2-1; D remains unclear. Between the trimmed V and J ends, which lost 0 bases and 7 bases, there was a span of 22 bases. From germline, CDR1 is MRHNA and CDR2 SNTAGT. The CDR3 extends over 18 amino acids. CDR3 in amino acids: CASSDSTKRVKIVNEQFF. For the CDR3, the DNA is TGTGCCAGCAGTGACTCTACTAAGCGAGTAAAGATAGTTAATGAGCAGTTCTTC.